The T cell receptor beta chain described here comes from a study of T cell responses to AZD1222 COVID-19 vaccine. Overall study results and limits: Repertoires in all cases were sampled only once the peak T cell response had passed. Among spike-specific TCRs, nearly half reportedly target unmutated variant regions.

The germline V gene has CDR1 SEHNR and CDR2 FQNEAQ (reference sequence). CDR3 size: 17 residues. The V gene lost 1 base and the J gene lost 2 bases, with 16 bases spanning the gap. This clone occurred once. Its antigen is not identified. TCRdb's copy holds only in-frame clones and misses some; the assay was immunoSEQ multiplex PCR. The sample holds fewer than 200,000 clones, about 91% seen once. The chain couples TRBV7-9 to TRBJ2-3; D possibly corresponds to TRBD2 (6 bases). This specimen was peripheral blood, taken 28 days after the second AZD1222 dose. The sequence was obtained from an adult who received the AZD1222 COVID-19 vaccine. The chain's CDR3 is CASSLVAGRRNTDTQYF. CDR3 bases: TGTGCCAGCAGCTTAGTGGCAGGGAGGCGGAACACAGATACGCAGTATTTT.